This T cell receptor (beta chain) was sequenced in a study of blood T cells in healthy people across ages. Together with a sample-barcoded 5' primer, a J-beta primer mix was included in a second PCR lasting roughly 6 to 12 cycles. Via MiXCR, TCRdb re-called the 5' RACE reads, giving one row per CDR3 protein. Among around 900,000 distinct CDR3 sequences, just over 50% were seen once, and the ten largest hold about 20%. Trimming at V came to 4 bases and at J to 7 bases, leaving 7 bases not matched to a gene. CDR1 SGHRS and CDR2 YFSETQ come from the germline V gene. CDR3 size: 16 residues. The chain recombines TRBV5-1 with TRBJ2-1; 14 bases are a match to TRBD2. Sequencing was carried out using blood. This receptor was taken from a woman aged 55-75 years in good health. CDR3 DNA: TGCGCCAGCAGCGCTCAGACTAGCGGGAGGGCAAATGAGCAGTTCTTC. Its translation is CASSAQTSGRANEQFF. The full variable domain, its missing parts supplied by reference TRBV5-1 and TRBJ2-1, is KAGVTQTPRYLIKTRGQQVTLSCSPISGHRSVSWYQQTPGQGLQFLFEYFSETQRNKGNFPGRFSGRQFSNSRSEMNVSTLELGDSALYLCASSAQTSGRANEQFFGPGTRLTVL.